This T cell receptor beta chain was recorded in a study of patients and donors after allogeneic stem cell transplantation. TCRdb re-derived calls from the RT-PCR reads in MiXCR, one entry per CDR3 protein. The table includes roughly 230,000 distinct CDR3 sequences, about 14% detected once. The length of the CDR3 is 15 residues. Germline assignment: CDR1 SQVTM and CDR2 ANQGSEA. Losses at the gene ends were 0 bases for V and 5 bases for J; bases not matched to a gene: 8. The J gene is TRBJ2-7, the V gene TRBV29-1; 9 positions agree with TRBD1. Sequencing was done on a sample of blood, either unsorted or a sorted T cell fraction (not recorded which). The receptor's source is a human donor who was either an allogeneic HSCT recipient or a stem cell or donor lymphocyte infusion donor (not recorded which). It is not recorded whose cells these are; they may come from a transplant donor. The CDR3 reads CSVEDLGQGFNEQYF. CDR3 DNA sequence: TGCAGCGTTGAAGACTTGGGACAGGGTTTTAACGAGCAGTACTTC.